This T cell receptor beta chain was observed in a study of control samples from healthy donors and cancer patients. TCRdb's copy holds only in-frame clones and misses some; the assay was immunoSEQ multiplex PCR. The repertoire holds about 140,000 clones, less than 90% seen once, with 8% to 9.5% in the top ten. The germline V gene has CDR1 SGHKS and CDR2 YYEKEE (reference sequence). The CDR3 spans 15 residues. V lost 0 bases, J lost 2 bases, and 10 bases lay in between. The V gene is TRBV5-5, the J gene TRBJ2-3; D remains unclear. The sequence was obtained from a woman aged 25 to 45 in good health. The specimen sequenced was blood. The CDR3 region has the DNA TGTGCCAGCAGCTTGGCGGTCTACCTCACAGATACGCAGTATTTT. As protein: CASSLAVYLTDTQYF.